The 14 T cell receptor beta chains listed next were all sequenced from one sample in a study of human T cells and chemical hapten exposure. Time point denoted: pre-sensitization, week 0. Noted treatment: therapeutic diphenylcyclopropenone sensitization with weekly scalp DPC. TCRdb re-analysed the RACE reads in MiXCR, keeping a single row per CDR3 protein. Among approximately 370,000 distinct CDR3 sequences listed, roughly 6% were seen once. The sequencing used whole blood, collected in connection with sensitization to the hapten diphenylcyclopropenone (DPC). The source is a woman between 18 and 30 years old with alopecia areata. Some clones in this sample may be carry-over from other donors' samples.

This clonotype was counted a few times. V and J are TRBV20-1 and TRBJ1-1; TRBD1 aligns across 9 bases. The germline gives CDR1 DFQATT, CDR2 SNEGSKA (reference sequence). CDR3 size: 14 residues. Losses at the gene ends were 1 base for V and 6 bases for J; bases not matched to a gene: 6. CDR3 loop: CSARVATGGPEAFF. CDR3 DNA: TGCAGTGCTAGAGTTGCCACAGGGGGCCCTGAAGCTTTCTTT.

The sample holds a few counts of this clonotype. CDR3 DNA sequence: TGTGCCAGCAGTAACTGGGGACAGACGATAGGAAACACCATATATTTT. Amino acids: CASSNWGQTIGNTIYF. The genes are TRBV6-5 and TRBJ1-3; TRBD1 aligns across 7 bases. CDR1 and CDR2 from the germline V gene are MNHEY and SVGAGI. The CDR3 is 16 residues long. V shed 5 bases and J 4 bases; nucleotides not matched to a gene: 11.

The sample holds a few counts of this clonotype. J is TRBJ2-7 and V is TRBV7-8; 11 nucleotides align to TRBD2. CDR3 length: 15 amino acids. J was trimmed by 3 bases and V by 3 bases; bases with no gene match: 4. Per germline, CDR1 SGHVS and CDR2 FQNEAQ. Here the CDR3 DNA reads TGTGCCAGCAGCTTTCTGACTAGCGGGGTCTACGAGCAGTACTTC. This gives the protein CASSFLTSGVYEQYF.

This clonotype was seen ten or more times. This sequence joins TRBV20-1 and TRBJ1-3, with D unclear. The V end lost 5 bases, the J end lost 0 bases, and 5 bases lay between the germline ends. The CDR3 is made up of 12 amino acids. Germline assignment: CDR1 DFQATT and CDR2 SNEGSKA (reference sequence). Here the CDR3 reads CSASYSGNTIYF. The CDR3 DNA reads TGCAGTGCTTCCTACTCTGGAAACACCATATATTTT.

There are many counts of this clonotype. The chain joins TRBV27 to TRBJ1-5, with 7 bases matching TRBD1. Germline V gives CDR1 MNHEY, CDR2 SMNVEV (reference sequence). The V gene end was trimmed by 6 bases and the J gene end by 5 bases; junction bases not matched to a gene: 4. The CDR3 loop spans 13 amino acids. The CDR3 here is CASSSGGDQPQHF. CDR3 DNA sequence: TGTGCCAGCAGCTCAGGGGGAGATCAGCCCCAGCATTTT.

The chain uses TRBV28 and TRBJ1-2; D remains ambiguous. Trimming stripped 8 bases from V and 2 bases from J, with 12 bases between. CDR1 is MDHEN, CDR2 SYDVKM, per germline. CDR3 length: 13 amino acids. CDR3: CASFTASNYGYTF. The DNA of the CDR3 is TGTGCCAGCTTCACAGCCAGCAACTATGGCTACACCTTC.

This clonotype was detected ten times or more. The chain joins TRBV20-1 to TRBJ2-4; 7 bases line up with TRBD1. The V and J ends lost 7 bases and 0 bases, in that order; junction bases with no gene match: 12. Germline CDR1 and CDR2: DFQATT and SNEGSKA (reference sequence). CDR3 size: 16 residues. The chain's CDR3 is CSGQKSGQLAKNIQYF. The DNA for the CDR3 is TGCAGTGGCCAGAAGTCGGGACAGCTAGCCAAAAACATTCAGTACTTC.

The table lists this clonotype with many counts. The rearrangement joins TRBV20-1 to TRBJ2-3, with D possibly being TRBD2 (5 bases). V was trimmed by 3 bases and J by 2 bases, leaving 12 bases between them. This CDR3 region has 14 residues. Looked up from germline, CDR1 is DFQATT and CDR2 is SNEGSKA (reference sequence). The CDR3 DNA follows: TGCAGTGCTAGGGAGACTAAAAACACAGATACGCAGTATTTT. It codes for CSARETKNTDTQYF.

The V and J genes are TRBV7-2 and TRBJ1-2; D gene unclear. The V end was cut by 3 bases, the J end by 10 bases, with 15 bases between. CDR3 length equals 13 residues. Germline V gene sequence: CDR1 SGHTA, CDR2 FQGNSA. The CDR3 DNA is TGTGCCAGCAGCTTCTCTTCCTTATACCACTACACCTTC. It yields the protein CASSFSSLYHYTF.

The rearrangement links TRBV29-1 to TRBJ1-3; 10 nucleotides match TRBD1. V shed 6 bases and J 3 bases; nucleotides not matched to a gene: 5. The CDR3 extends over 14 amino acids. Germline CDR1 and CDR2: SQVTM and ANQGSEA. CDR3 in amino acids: CSVLGQGHGNTIYF. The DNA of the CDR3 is TGCAGCGTGTTGGGACAGGGGCATGGAAACACCATATATTTT.

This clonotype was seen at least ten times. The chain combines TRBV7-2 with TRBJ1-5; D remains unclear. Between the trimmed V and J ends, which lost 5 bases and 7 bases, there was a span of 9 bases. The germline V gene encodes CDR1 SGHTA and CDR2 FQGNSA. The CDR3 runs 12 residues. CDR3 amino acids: CASSETLQPQHF. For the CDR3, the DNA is TGTGCCAGCAGCGAAACCTTACAGCCCCAGCATTTT.

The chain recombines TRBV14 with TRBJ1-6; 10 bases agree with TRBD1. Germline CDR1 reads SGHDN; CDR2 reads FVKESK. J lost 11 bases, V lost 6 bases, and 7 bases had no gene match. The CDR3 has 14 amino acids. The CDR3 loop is CASRRAGTGAPLHF. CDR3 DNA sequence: TGTGCCAGCAGACGGGCCGGGACAGGGGCACCCCTCCACTTT.

The DNA for the CDR3 is TGTGCCAGCAGCCGCAGGGGGTTGGTGAACACTGAAGCTTTCTTT. Residues: CASSRRGLVNTEAFF. This sequence joins TRBV4-2 and TRBJ1-1; 7 nucleotides line up with TRBD1. The V gene end was trimmed by 4 bases and the J gene end by 0 bases; junction bases not matched to a gene: 5. The CDR3 extends over 15 amino acids. Germline V gene sequence: CDR1 LGHNA, CDR2 YNFKEQ.

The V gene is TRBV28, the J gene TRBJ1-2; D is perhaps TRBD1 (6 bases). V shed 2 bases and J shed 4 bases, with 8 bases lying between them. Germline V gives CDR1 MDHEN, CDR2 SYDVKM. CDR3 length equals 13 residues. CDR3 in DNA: TGTGCCAGCAGTTTACGAGGGGGCTATGGCTACACCTTC. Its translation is CASSLRGGYGYTF.